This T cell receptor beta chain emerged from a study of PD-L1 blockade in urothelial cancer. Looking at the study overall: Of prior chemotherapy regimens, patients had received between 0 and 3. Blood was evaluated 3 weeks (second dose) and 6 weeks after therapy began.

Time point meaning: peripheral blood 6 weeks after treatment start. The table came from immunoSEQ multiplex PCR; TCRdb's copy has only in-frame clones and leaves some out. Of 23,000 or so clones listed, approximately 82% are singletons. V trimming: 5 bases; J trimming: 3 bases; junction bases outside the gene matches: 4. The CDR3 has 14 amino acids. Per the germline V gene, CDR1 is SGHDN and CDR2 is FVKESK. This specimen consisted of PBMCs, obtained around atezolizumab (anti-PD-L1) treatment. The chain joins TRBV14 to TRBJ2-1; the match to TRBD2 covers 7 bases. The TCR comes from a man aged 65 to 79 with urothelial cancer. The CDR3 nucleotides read TGTGCCAGCAGCGGGCTAGCGGACTACAATGAGCAGTTCTTC. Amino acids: CASSGLADYNEQFF. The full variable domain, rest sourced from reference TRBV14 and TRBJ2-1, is EAGVTQFPSHSVIEKGQTVTLRCDPISGHDNLYWYRRVMGKEIKFLLHFVKESKQDESGMPNNRFLAERTGGTYSTLKVQPAELEDSGVYFCASSGLADYNEQFFGPGTRLTVL.